These 19 T cell receptor beta chains came from one sample sequenced in a study of control samples from healthy donors and cancer patients. The assay was immunoSEQ multiplex PCR, and TCRdb's table has in-frame clones only and misses some. The sample contains about 70,000 clones, around four fifths of which appear only once. Source material: PBMCs. The receptors here all came from a woman in her forties or fifties with lung cancer.

The chain carries TRBV12-3 or TRBV12-4 and TRBJ1-2; no clear D. The CDR3 length is 12 residues. Between the trimmed V and J ends, which lost 6 bases and 6 bases, there was a span of 11 bases. DNA of the CDR3: TGTGCCAGCAGATCGACTGGAAATGGCTACACCTTC. Translation gives CASRSTGNGYTF.

This clone was seen just once. This chain joins TRBV5-4 and TRBJ2-3; 8 bases line up with TRBD2. Germline V lookup: CDR1 SGHNT, CDR2 YYREEE (reference sequence). The J segment lost 6 bases and the V segment lost 4 bases, leaving 10 bases of the junction unmatched. The CDR3 extends over 15 amino acids. The DNA of the CDR3 is TGTGCCAGCAGCGGGAGGGGACTAGGCGTGGATACGCAGTATTTT. It translates to CASSGRGLGVDTQYF.

The V and J genes are TRBV10-3 and TRBJ1-1; the match to TRBD1 covers 7 bases. Germline lookup yields CDR1 ENHRY and CDR2 SYGVKD. Trimming at V came to 2 bases and at J to 4 bases, leaving 10 bases not matched to a gene. The CDR3 contains 16 residues. CDR3 region: CAISETFTRGPTEAFF. DNA for the CDR3: TGTGCCATCAGTGAGACATTCACAAGGGGGCCCACTGAAGCTTTCTTT.

The DNA for the CDR3 is TGTGCCAGCAGCTTAGCGTCAGGGTATACGCAGTATTTT. This translates into CASSLASGYTQYF. V is TRBV7-9 and J is TRBJ2-3; a possible D gene is TRBD1 (5 bases). Trimming cost V 0 bases and J 7 bases, with 8 bases left between them. CDR3 length: 13 amino acids. In germline, CDR1 is SEHNR, CDR2 FQNEAQ (reference sequence).

This clone has just one count. V and J are TRBV7-2 and TRBJ1-1; TRBD1 matches at 11 bases. Trimming took 2 bases from V and 0 from J; bases not matched to a gene: 11. CDR1 and CDR2 (germline): SGHTA, FQGNSA. The CDR3 length is 19 residues. CDR3 sequence (DNA): TGTGCCAGCAGCTTAAAATCGCTGGACAGGGGGCCAATGAACACTGAAGCTTTCTTT. It translates to CASSLKSLDRGPMNTEAFF.

V and J are TRBV14 and TRBJ1-4; D uncertain. This CDR3 contains 15 residues. V shed 4 bases and J shed 2 bases, with 11 bases lying between them. CDR1 and CDR2 from the germline V gene are SGHDN and FVKESK. The DNA of the CDR3 is TGTGCCAGCAGCCGCGTAGGCAGCACTAATGAAAAACTGTTTTTT. Translating it yields CASSRVGSTNEKLFF. Using reference TRBV14 and TRBJ1-4 for the parts outside the CDR3, the full variable domain is EAGVTQFPSHSVIEKGQTVTLRCDPISGHDNLYWYRRVMGKEIKFLLHFVKESKQDESGMPNNRFLAERTGGTYSTLKVQPAELEDSGVYFCASSRVGSTNEKLFFGSGTQLSVL.

The gene calls are TRBV24-1 and TRBJ2-3; the match to TRBD2 covers 9 bases. Germline trimming cut 2 bases from V and 6 bases from J; bases unmatched to any gene: 5. This CDR3 region has 15 residues. Germline V gene data show CDR1 as KGHDR and CDR2 as SFDVKD. CDR3 loop: CATSDYSGGADTQYF. For the CDR3, the DNA is TGTGCCACCAGTGATTATAGCGGGGGAGCGGATACGCAGTATTTT.

The genes are TRBV10-3 and TRBJ2-5; D ambiguous. This CDR3 comprises 12 residues. Germline V CDR1 and CDR2: ENHRY, SYGVKD. CDR3 region: CAVSVNQETQYF. The CDR3 region has the DNA TGTGCTGTGTCAGTAAACCAAGAGACCCAGTACTTC.

V gene TRBV28 combines with J gene TRBJ1-5; D is unclear. The CDR3 runs 16 residues. Germline CDR1 MDHEN, CDR2 SYDVKM. Trimming removed 3 bases at V and 0 bases at J, with 12 bases between. The DNA for the CDR3 is TGTGCCAGCAGTTTCGTCTCCGGAGATAGCAATCAGCCCCAGCATTTT. Amino acid sequence: CASSFVSGDSNQPQHF.

Worth noting for this clone: The same CDR3 arises from other DNA sequences in this sample as well. The chain couples TRBV19 to TRBJ1-5; 9 positions match TRBD1. This CDR3 comprises 16 residues. Per germline, CDR1 LNHDA and CDR2 SQIVND (reference sequence). Trimming at V came to 6 bases and at J to 7 bases, leaving 13 bases not matched to a gene. The CDR3, as DNA: TGTGCCAGTAGCAAAGGGACGGGGACAGGGCAACAGCCCCAGCATTTT. Amino acids: CASSKGTGTGQQPQHF. Variable domain in full (rest from reference TRBV19 and TRBJ1-5): DGGITQSPKYLFRKEGQNVTLSCEQNLNHDAMYWYRQDPGQGLRLIYYSQIVNDFQKGDIAEGYSVSREKKESFPLTVTSAQKNPTAFYLCASSKGTGTGQQPQHFGDGTRLSIL.

This clone has a handful of counts. The chain joins TRBV3-1 (or the pseudogene TRBV3-2) to TRBJ1-4, with 11 bases lining up with TRBD1. The germline gives CDR1 LGHDT, CDR2 YNNKEL (reference sequence). J lost 9 bases, V lost 2 bases, and 5 bases had no gene match. CDR3 length: 15 residues. The CDR3 here is CASSQFGTGGKKLFF. The DNA for the CDR3 is TGTGCCAGCAGCCAATTCGGGACAGGGGGGAAAAAACTGTTTTTT.

The table lists this clone with a count of one. This chain connects TRBV5-6 to TRBJ2-7; tentative D call: TRBD2 (5 bases). This CDR3 is 14 amino acids long. The germline V gene has CDR1 SGHDT and CDR2 YYEEEE. V was cut by 0 bases and J by 5 bases, with 12 bases left in between. This chain's CDR3 is CASSLESLRDEQYF. DNA of the CDR3: TGTGCCAGCAGCTTGGAGTCGTTGCGGGACGAGCAGTACTTC.

The rearrangement links TRBV7-9 to TRBJ2-7; a weak D match, TRBD2 (5 bases). Germline assignment: CDR1 SEHNR and CDR2 FQNEAQ (reference sequence). Deletions cut 1 base from V and 5 bases from J, with 9 bases between. This CDR3 is 13 amino acids long. The CDR3 DNA sequence: TGTGCCAGCAGCTTAGACGCGGGTGACGAGCAGTACTTC. This codes for CASSLDAGDEQYF. The full variable domain, in which reference TRBV7-9 and TRBJ2-7 provide the parts outside the CDR3, is DTGVSQNPRHKITKRGQNVTFRCDPISEHNRLYWYRQTLGQGPEFLTYFQNEAQLEKSRLLSDRFSAERPKGSFSTLEIQRTEQGDSAMYLCASSLDAGDEQYFGPGTRLTVT.

This sequence joins TRBV5-1 and TRBJ1-1; D is unclear. Germline V gene data show CDR1 as SGHRS and CDR2 as YFSETQ. V dropped 2 bases and J dropped 7 bases, with 6 bases sitting between them. The CDR3 loop spans 11 amino acids. Here the CDR3 DNA reads TGCGCCAGCAGCTTCGGGGTTGAAGCTTTCTTT. As protein: CASSFGVEAFF.

This rearrangement joins TRBV28 to TRBJ1-6; perhaps TRBD1 as D (6 bases). This CDR3 has 17 amino acids. V was pared by 5 bases and J by 0 bases, with 14 bases between. The germline CDR1 and CDR2 sequences are MDHEN and SYDVKM. The CDR3 bases are TGTGCCAGCAGTGGGACATCGATGAGCTCCTATAATTCACCCCTCCACTTT. Amino acid sequence: CASSGTSMSSYNSPLHF.

The chain couples TRBV7-9 to TRBJ2-1; 13 nucleotides match TRBD2. This CDR3 has 16 residues. V trimming: 5 bases; J trimming: 6 bases; junction bases outside the gene matches: 7. Germline-derived CDR1 and CDR2 are SEHNR and FQNEAQ (reference sequence). The CDR3 spells CASSDKTSGGLNEQFF. CDR3 DNA sequence: TGTGCCAGCAGCGACAAGACTAGCGGGGGGCTCAATGAGCAGTTCTTC. The variable domain in full, completed from reference TRBV7-9 and TRBJ2-1, reads DTGVSQNPRHKITKRGQNVTFRCDPISEHNRLYWYRQTLGQGPEFLTYFQNEAQLEKSRLLSDRFSAERPKGSFSTLEIQRTEQGDSAMYLCASSDKTSGGLNEQFFGPGTRLTVL.

The V call is TRBV28, the J call TRBJ1-2; D gene uncertain. The CDR3 runs to 14 residues. Germline loops: CDR1 MDHEN, CDR2 SYDVKM. Trimming took off 3 bases at V and 1 base at J, with 9 bases between the two ends. This chain's CDR3 is CASSFGRYNYGYTF. CDR3 in DNA: TGTGCCAGCAGTTTTGGGAGATATAACTATGGCTACACCTTC.

The chain is built from TRBV25-1 and TRBJ2-5; 8 bases agree with TRBD2. CDR1 is MGHDK and CDR2 is SYGVNS in the germline V gene. The CDR3 has 16 amino acids. J was trimmed by 2 bases and V by 4 bases; bases with no gene match: 9. For the CDR3, the DNA is TGTGCCAGCAGTGGATGGGGCGGGGGGTCACAAGAGACCCAGTACTTC. Translation: CASSGWGGGSQETQYF.

The chain is built from TRBV7-2 and TRBJ1-5; TRBD1 matches 8 bases. V was pared by 5 bases and J by 7 bases, with 7 bases of the junction left unmatched. CDR1 SGHTA and CDR2 FQGNSA come from the germline V gene. The CDR3 consists of 14 residues. The CDR3 coding sequence is TGTGCCAGCAGCCCCGACAGGGGACAACAGCCCCAGCATTTT. Translation: CASSPDRGQQPQHF.